This T cell receptor (beta chain) was obtained from a study of blood T cell repertoires in COVID-19. Using immunoSEQ multiplex PCR, the repertoire was profiled, and TCRdb retains in-frame clones only, with some absent. The data show roughly 280,000 clones, approximately 90% seen once. The CDR3 has 15 amino acids. V shed 1 base, J shed 9 bases, and the junction held 6 bases outside the gene matches. Per germline, CDR1 MNHEY and CDR2 SVGEGT. Recruitment covered fewer than 25 US areas and drew participants whose ages spanned roughly 18 to 95 years. Assignments of participants to cohorts depended upon their own reported clinical history.

Specimen: PBMCs or T cells enriched from blood (not recorded which). The chain links TRBV6-2 or TRBV6-3 to TRBJ2-1; 10 bases match TRBD2. This TCR came from a woman in her twenties or thirties with acute COVID-19. Here the CDR3 DNA reads TGTGCCAGCAGTTACTTAGCGGGAGGCCAGGCTGAGCAGTTCTTC. Translation gives CASSYLAGGQAEQFF.